The T cell receptor (beta chain) described here comes from a study of blood T cell repertoires in COVID-19. In germline, CDR1 is MGHDK, CDR2 SYGVNS. The V gene end was trimmed by 4 bases and the J gene end by 2 bases; junction bases not matched to a gene: 3. This CDR3 is built from 15 residues. As originally analysed: It was from reference gene primer amplification that nucleated cell counts were estimated. The assay was immunoSEQ multiplex PCR, and TCRdb's table has in-frame clones only and misses some. V and J calls and clone size follow that table, whereas D and trimming were derived from the DNA. The profile covers under 250,000 clones, with roughly 80% appearing a single time and approximately 3.5% taken by the ten largest.

The rearrangement links TRBV25-1 to TRBJ2-3; 10 positions match TRBD1. The sequenced sample was peripheral blood. The sequence was collected from a woman between 18 and 30 years old with acute or convalescent COVID-19. Here the CDR3 reads CASSGGTGATDTQYF. In DNA, the CDR3 is TGTGCCAGCAGTGGGGGGACAGGGGCCACAGATACGCAGTATTTT.